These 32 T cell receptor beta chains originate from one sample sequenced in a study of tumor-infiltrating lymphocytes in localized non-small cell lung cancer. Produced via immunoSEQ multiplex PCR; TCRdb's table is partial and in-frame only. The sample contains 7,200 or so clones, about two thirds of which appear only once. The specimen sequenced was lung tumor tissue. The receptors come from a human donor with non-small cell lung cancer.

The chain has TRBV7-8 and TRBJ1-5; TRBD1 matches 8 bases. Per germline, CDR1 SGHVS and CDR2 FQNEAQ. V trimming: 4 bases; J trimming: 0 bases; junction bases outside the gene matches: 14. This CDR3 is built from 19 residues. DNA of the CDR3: TGTGCCAGCAGCTCACGCAGACAGGGGAATTCACTTAGCAATCAGCCCCAGCATTTT. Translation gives CASSSRRQGNSLSNQPQHF.

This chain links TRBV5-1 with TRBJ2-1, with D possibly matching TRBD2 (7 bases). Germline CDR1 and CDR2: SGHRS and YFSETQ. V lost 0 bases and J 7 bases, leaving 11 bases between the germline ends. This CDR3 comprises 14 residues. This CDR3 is CASSLVGGLNEQFF. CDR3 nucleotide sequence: TGCGCCAGCAGCTTGGTCGGGGGGCTTAATGAGCAGTTCTTC.

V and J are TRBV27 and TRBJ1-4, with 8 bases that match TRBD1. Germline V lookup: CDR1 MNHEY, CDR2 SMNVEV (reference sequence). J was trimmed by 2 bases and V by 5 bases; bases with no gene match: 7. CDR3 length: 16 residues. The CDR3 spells CASSPYRGSTNEKLFF. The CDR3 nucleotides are TGTGCCAGCAGTCCCTACAGGGGGTCGACTAATGAAAAACTGTTTTTT. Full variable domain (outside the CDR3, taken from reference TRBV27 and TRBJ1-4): EAQVTQNPRYLITVTGKKLTVTCSQNMNHEYMSWYRQDPGLGLRQIYYSMNVEVTDKGDVPEGYKVSRKEKRNFPLILESPSPNQTSLYFCASSPYRGSTNEKLFFGSGTQLSVL.

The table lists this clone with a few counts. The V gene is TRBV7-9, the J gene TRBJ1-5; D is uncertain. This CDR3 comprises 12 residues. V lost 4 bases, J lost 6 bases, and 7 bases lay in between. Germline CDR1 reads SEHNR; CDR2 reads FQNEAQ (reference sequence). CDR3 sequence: CASSSSAQPQHF. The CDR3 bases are TGTGCCAGCAGCTCCTCGGCTCAGCCCCAGCATTTT.

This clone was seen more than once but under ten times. The CDR3 here is CAIKKAGEAFF. CDR3 DNA sequence: TGTGCCATCAAAAAAGCAGGAGAAGCTTTCTTT. V gene TRBV10-3 combines with J gene TRBJ1-1; D remains unclear. CDR1 and CDR2 from the germline V gene are ENHRY and SYGVKD. The CDR3 covers 11 residues. V was cut by 7 bases and J by 8 bases, with 11 bases left in between.

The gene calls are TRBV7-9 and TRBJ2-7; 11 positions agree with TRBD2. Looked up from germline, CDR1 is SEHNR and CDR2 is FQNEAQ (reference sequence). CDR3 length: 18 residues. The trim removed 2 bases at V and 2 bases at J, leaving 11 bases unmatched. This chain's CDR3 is CASSLSRPLAGAAYEQYF. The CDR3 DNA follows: TGTGCCAGCAGCTTAAGCCGACCACTAGCGGGAGCTGCCTACGAGCAGTACTTC.

CDR3 loop: CASSSTSGGAVEQYF. The CDR3 bases are TGTGCCAGCAGTTCTACTAGCGGGGGGGCCGTCGAGCAGTACTTC. The J gene is TRBJ2-7, the V gene TRBV2, with 13 bases matching TRBD2. Trimming removed 5 bases from V and 6 bases from J; junction bases left unmatched: 7. The germline gives CDR1 SNHLY, CDR2 FYNNEI. The CDR3 consists of 15 residues.

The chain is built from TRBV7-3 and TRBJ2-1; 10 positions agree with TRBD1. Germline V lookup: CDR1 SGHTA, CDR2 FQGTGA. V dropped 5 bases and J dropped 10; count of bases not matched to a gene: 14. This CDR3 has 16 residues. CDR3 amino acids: CASSPSPGQGFLEQFF. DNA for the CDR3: TGTGCCAGCAGCCCTAGCCCGGGACAGGGGTTTCTAGAGCAGTTCTTC.

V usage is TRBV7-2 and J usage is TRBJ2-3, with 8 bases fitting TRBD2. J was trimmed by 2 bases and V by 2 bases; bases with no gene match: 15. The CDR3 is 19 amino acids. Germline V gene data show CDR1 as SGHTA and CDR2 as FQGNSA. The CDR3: CASSLSLPIAGGPTDTQYF. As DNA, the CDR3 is TGTGCCAGCAGCTTATCCCTCCCGATTGCGGGGGGTCCCACAGATACGCAGTATTTT.

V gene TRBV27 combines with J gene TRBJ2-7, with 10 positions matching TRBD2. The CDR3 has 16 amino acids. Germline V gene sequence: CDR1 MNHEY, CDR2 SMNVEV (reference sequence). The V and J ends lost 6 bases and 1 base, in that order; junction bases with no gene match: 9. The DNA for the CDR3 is TGTGCCAGCAGGGGACTAGCGTCCAGGTTTTCCTACGAGCAGTACTTC. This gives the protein CASRGLASRFSYEQYF.

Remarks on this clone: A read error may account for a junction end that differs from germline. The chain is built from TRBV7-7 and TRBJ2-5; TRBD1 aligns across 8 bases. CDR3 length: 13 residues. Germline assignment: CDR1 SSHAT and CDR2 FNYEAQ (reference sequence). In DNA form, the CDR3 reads TGTGCTAGCAGCTTCGACAGGGGAGAGACCCAGTACTTC. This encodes CASSFDRGETQYF.

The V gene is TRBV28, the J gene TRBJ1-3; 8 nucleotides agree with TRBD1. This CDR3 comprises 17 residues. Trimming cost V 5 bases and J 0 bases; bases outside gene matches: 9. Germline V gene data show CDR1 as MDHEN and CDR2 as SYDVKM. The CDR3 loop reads CASSKTIGQGSGNTIYF. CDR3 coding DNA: TGTGCCAGCAGTAAGACCATCGGACAGGGCTCTGGAAACACCATATATTTT.

CDR3 in amino acids: CASRSGTGGLRYF. The CDR3 DNA follows: TGTGCCAGCAGATCCGGGACAGGGGGTCTTCGGTACTTC. The V call is TRBV7-2, the J call TRBJ2-7, with 11 bases identical to TRBD1. The V gene's germline CDR1 is SGHTA and CDR2 FQGNSA. V was clipped by 6 bases and J by 12 bases; unmatched bases: 10. CDR3 size: 13 residues.

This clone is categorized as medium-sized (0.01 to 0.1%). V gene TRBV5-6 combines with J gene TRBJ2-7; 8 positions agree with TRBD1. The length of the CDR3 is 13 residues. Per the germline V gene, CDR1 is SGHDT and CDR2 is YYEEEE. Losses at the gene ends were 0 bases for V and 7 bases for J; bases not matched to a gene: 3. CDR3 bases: TGTGCCAGCAGCTTGGGGACAGGGTGGGAGCAGTACTTC. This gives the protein CASSLGTGWEQYF.

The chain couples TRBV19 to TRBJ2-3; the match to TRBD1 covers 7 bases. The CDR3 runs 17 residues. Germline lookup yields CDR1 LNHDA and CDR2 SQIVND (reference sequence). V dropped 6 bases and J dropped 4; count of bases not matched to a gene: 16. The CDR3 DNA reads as TGTGCCAGTAGATCTTCCTCCGGGACAGACAGGCCAGATACGCAGTATTTT. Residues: CASRSSSGTDRPDTQYF.

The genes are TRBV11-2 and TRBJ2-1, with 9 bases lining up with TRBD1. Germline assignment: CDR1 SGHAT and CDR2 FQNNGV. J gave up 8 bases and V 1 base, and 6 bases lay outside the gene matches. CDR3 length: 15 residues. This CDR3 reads CASSLAGTGHDEQFF. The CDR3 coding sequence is TGTGCCAGCAGCTTAGCCGGGACAGGGCATGATGAGCAGTTCTTC.

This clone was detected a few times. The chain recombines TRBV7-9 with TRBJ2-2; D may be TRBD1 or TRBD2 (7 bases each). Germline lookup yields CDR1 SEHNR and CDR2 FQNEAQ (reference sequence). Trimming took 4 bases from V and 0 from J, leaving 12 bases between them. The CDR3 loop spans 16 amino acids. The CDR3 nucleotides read TGTGCCAGCAGCTCAGGGGGGGGATCGAACACCGGGGAGCTGTTTTTT. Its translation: CASSSGGGSNTGELFF.

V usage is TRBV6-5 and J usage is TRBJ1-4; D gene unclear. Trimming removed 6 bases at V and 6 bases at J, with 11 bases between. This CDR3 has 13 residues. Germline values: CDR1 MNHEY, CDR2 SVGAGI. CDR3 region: CASSLLGDEKLFF. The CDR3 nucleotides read TGTGCCAGCAGCCTCCTAGGAGATGAAAAACTGTTTTTT.

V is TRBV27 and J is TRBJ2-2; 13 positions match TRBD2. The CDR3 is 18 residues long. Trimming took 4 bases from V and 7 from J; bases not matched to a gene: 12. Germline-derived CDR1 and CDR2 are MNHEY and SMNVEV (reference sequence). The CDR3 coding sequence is TGTGCCAGCAGTTCAAGGATCGGACTAGCGGGGGCCGGCGGGGAGCTGTTTTTT. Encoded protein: CASSSRIGLAGAGGELFF.

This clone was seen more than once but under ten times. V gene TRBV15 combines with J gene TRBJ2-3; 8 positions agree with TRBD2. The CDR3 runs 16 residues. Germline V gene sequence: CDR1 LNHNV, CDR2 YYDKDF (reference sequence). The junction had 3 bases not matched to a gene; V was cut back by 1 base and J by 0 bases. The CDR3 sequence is CATSRGRGGSTDTQYF. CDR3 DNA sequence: TGTGCCACCAGCAGAGGACGGGGGGGAAGCACAGATACGCAGTATTTT.

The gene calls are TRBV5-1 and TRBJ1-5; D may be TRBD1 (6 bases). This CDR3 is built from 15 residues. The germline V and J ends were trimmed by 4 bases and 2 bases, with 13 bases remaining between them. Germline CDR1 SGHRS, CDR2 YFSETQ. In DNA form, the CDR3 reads TGCGCCAGCAGCGTGACCGGGGGGCGCAATCAGCCCCAGCATTTT. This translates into CASSVTGGRNQPQHF.

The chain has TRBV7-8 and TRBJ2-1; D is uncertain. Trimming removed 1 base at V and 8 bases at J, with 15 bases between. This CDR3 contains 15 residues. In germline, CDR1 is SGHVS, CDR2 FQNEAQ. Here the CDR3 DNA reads TGTGCCAGCAGCTTAGTCGAGATCAACACAGATGAGCAGTTCTTC. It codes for CASSLVEINTDEQFF.

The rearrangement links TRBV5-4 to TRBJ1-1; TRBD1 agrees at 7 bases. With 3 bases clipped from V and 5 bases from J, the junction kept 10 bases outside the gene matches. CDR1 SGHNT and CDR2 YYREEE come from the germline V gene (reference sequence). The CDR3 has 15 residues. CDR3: CASSSRAGGRTEAFF. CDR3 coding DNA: TGTGCCAGCAGCTCTAGGGCAGGGGGAAGAACTGAAGCTTTCTTT.

CDR3 sequence (DNA): TGTGCCAGCAGTGGGTTCTCTGGGGCCAACGTCCTGACTTTC. Residues: CASSGFSGANVLTF. The chain combines TRBV6-5 with TRBJ2-6; no definite D call. Looked up from germline, CDR1 is MNHEY and CDR2 is SVGAGI. The CDR3 extends over 14 amino acids. The V end was cut by 5 bases, the J end by 0 bases, with 5 bases between.

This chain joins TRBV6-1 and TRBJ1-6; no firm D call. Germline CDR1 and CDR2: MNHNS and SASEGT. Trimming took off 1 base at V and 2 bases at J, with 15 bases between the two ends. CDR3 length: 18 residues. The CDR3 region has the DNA TGTGCCAGCAGTGAAGTGGCCCTAGCTACAGCCTATAATTCACCCCTCCACTTT. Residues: CASSEVALATAYNSPLHF.

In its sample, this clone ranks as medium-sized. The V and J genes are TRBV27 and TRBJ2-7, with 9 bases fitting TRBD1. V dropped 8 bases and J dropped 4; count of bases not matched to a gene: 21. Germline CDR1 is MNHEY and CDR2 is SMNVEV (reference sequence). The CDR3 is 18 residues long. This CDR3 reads CASSTRTQGATPGYEQYF. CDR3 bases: TGTGCCAGCTCAACAAGGACACAGGGGGCGACACCGGGGTACGAGCAGTACTTC.

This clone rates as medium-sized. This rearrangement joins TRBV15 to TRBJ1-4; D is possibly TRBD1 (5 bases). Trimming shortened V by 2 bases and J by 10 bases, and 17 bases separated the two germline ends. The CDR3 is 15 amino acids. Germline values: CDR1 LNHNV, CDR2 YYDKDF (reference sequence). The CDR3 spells CATSRLRDGGVKLFF. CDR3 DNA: TGTGCCACCAGCAGACTCCGGGACGGAGGTGTAAAACTGTTTTTT.

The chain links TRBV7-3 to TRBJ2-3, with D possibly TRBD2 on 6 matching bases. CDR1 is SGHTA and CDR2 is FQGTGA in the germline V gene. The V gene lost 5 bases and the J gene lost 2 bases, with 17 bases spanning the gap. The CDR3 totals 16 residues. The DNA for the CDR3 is TGTGCCAGCAGCCTATCGGGACTCCTCCTCACAGATACGCAGTATTTT. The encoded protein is CASSLSGLLLTDTQYF. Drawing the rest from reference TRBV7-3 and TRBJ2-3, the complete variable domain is GAGVSQTPSNKVTEKGKYVELRCDPISGHTALYWYRQSLGQGPEFLIYFQGTGAADDSGLPNDRFFAVRPEGSVSTLKIQRTERGDSAVYLCASSLSGLLLTDTQYFGPGTRLTVL.

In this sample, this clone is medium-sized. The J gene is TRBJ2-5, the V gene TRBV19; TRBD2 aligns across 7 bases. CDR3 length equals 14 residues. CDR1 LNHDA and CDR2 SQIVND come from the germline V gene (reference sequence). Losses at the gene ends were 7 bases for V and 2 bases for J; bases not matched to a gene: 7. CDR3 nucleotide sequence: TGTGCCAGTAAACGGTATAGCGGGCAAGAGACCCAGTACTTC. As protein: CASKRYSGQETQYF. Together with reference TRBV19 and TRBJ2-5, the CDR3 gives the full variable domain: DGGITQSPKYLFRKEGQNVTLSCEQNLNHDAMYWYRQDPGQGLRLIYYSQIVNDFQKGDIAEGYSVSREKKESFPLTVTSAQKNPTAFYLCASKRYSGQETQYFGPGTRLLVL.

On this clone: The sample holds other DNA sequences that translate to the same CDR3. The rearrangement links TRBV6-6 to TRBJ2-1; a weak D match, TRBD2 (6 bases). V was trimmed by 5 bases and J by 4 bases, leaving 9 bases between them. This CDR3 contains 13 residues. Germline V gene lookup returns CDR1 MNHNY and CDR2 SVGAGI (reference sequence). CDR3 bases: TGTGCCAGCAGTCGGGACTCGTACAATGAGCAGTTCTTC. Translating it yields CASSRDSYNEQFF.

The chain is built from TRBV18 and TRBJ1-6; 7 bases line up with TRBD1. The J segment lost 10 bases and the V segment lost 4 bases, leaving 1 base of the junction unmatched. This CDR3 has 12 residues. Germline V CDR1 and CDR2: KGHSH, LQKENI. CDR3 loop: CASSQGGSPLHF. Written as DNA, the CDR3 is TGTGCCAGCTCACAAGGGGGCTCACCCCTCCACTTT.

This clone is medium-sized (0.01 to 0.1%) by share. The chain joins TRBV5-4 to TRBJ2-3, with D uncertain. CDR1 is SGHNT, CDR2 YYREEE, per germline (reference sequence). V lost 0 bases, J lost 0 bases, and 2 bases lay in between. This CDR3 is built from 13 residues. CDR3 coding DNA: TGTGCCAGCAGCTTGGACAGCACAGATACGCAGTATTTT. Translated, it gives CASSLDSTDTQYF.